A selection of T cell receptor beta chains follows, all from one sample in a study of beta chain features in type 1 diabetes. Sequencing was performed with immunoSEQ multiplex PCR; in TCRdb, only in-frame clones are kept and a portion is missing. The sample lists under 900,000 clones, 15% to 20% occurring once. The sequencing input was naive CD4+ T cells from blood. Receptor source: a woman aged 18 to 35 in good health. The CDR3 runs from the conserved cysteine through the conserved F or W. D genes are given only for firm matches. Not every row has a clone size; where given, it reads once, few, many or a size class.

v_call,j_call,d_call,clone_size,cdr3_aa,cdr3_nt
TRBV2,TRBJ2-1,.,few,CASIRWDPEQFF,TGTGCCAGCATCCGGTGGGACCCTGAGCAGTTCTTC
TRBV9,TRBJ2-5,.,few,CASSPRSLAGAETQYF,TGTGCCAGCAGCCCGCGTTCTCTAGCTGGTGCCGAGACCCAGTACTTC
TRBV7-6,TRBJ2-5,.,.,CASSPFQETQYF,TGTGCCAGCAGCCCGTTCCAAGAGACCCAGTACTTC
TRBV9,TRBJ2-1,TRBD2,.,CASSVIALGREGYNEQFF,TGTGCCAGCAGCGTAATTGCTCTTGGGCGGGAGGGTTACAATGAGCAGTTCTTC
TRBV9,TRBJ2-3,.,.,CASSVDQGWTDTQYF,TGTGCCAGCAGCGTAGACCAGGGATGGACAGATACGCAGTATTTT
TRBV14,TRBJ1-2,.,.,CASNFAGRDGYTF,TGTGCCAGCAATTTCGCGGGGAGAGATGGCTACACCTTC
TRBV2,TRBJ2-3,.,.,CASIRGTSTDTQYF,TGTGCCAGCATTCGCGGGACAAGCACAGATACGCAGTATTTT
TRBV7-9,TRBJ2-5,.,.,CASSLGGSSAETQYF,TGTGCCAGCAGCTTAGGCGGGTCTTCGGCAGAGACCCAGTACTTC
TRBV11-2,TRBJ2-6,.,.,CASSSVRSAGANVLTF,TGTGCCAGCAGCTCGGTCAGATCGGCAGGGGCCAACGTCCTGACTTTC
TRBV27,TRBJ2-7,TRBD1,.,CASKRQGVHEQYF,TGTGCCAGCAAGCGACAGGGGGTCCACGAGCAGTACTTC
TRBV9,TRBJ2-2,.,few,CASSPHNTGELFF,TGTGCCAGCAGCCCCCATAACACCGGGGAGCTGTTTTTT
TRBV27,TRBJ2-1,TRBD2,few,CASRGLAGYNEQFF,TGTGCCAGCAGAGGACTAGCGGGTTACAATGAGCAGTTCTTC
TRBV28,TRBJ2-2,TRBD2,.,CASLLAGATGELFF,TGTGCCAGCTTACTAGCGGGAGCCACCGGGGAGCTGTTTTTT
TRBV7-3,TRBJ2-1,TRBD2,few,CASSHSGGEQFF,TGTGCCAGCAGCCATAGCGGGGGTGAGCAGTTCTTC
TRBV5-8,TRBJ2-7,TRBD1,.,CASSWGQGASEQYF,TGTGCCAGCAGCTGGGGACAGGGGGCGAGCGAGCAGTACTTC
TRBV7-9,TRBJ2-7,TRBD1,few,CASSLVRTGNYEQYF,TGTGCCAGCAGCTTAGTTCGGACAGGGAACTACGAGCAGTACTTC
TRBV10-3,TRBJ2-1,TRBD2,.,CAISESRSSGRNNEQFF,TGTGCCATCAGTGAGTCGAGATCTAGCGGACGTAACAATGAGCAGTTCTTC
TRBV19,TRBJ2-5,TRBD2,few,CASSIIRSREGSETQYF,TGTGCCAGTAGTATTATACGGTCGCGGGAGGGTTCGGAGACCCAGTACTTC
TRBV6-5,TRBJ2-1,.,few,CASSPLAFSYNEQFF,TGTGCCAGCAGCCCCTTGGCGTTCTCCTACAATGAGCAGTTCTTC
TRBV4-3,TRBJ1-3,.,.,CASSQRADSTGSGNTIYF,TGCGCCAGCAGCCAACGCGCAGACTCTACAGGCTCTGGAAACACCATATATTTT
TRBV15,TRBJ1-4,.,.,CATSRTAGREKLFF,TGTGCCACCAGCAGAACAGCCGGCCGGGAAAAACTGTTTTTT
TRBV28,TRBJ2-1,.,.,CASMSLHWYNEQFF,TGTGCCAGCATGTCCCTCCATTGGTACAATGAGCAGTTCTTC
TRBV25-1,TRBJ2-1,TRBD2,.,CASSQLAGGNYNEQFF,TGTGCCAGCAGTCAGCTAGCGGGAGGGAACTACAATGAGCAGTTCTTC
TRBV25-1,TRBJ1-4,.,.,CASSRGFQGGEKLFF,TGTGCCAGCAGTAGGGGATTCCAGGGTGGCGAAAAACTGTTTTTT
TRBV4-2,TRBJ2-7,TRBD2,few,CASSQAKRETLYEQYF,TGTGCCAGCAGCCAGGCTAAGCGGGAGACACTCTACGAGCAGTACTTC
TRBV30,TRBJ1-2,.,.,CAWSLTGPIYGYTF,TGTGCCTGGAGCCTAACCGGGCCAATATATGGCTACACCTTC
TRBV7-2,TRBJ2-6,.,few,CASSPSAGANVLTF,TGTGCCAGCAGCCCATCGGCTGGGGCCAACGTCCTGACTTTC
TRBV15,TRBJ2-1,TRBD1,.,CATSRGDSNRNEQFF,TGTGCCACCAGCAGGGGGGACAGTAATCGGAATGAGCAGTTCTTC
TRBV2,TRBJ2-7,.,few,CASMAETYEQYF,TGTGCCAGCATGGCAGAGACCTACGAGCAGTACTTC
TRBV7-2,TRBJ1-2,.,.,CASSLVMTGGLYGYTF,TGTGCCAGCAGCTTAGTTATGACAGGTGGATTGTATGGCTACACCTTC
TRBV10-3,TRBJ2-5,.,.,CAISESLQTETQYF,TGTGCCATCAGTGAGTCGCTACAAACAGAGACCCAGTACTTC
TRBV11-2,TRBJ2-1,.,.,CASSRNLGRLNEQFF,TGTGCCAGCAGCCGAAATCTCGGGCGACTCAATGAGCAGTTCTTC
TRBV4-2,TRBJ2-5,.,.,CASSPGNQETQYF,TGTGCCAGCAGCCCCGGAAACCAAGAGACCCAGTACTTC
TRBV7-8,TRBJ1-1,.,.,CASSFGQMNTEAFF,TGTGCCAGCAGCTTCGGACAGATGAACACTGAAGCTTTCTTT
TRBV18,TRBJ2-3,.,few,CASSPPVLASTDTQYF,TGTGCCAGCTCACCACCGGTCTTAGCGAGCACAGATACGCAGTATTTT
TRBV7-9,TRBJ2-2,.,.,CASSLGEGNTGELFF,TGTGCCAGCAGCTTAGGTGAAGGGAACACCGGGGAGCTGTTTTTT
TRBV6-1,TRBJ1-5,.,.,CASSEVGLGTQHF,TGTGCCAGCAGTGAGGTCGGATTGGGGACCCAGCATTTT
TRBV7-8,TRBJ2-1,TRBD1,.,CASSLTGGGYNEQFF,TGTGCCAGCAGCTTGACAGGGGGCGGGTACAATGAGCAGTTCTTC
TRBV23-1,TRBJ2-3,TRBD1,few,CASRTDRESTDTQYF,TGCGCCAGCAGGACCGACAGGGAAAGCACAGATACGCAGTATTTT
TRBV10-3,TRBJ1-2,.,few,CATSDRNYYGYTF,TGTGCCACCAGCGACAGGAACTACTATGGCTACACCTTC
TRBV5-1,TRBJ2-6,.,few,CASGLFSSGANVLTF,TGCGCCAGCGGCTTATTTAGCTCTGGGGCCAACGTCCTGACTTTC
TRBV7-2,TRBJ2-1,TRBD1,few,CASSLTRDSSYNEQFF,TGTGCCAGCAGCTTAACCCGGGACAGCTCCTACAATGAGCAGTTCTTC
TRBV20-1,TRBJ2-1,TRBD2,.,CSAGRAGSEFF,TGCAGTGCCGGGAGGGCGGGGTCGGAGTTCTTC
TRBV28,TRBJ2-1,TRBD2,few,CASPPGGTNEQFF,TGTGCCAGCCCCCCGGGGGGGACGAATGAGCAGTTCTTC
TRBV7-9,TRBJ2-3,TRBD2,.,CASTQLAGANTDTQYF,TGTGCCAGCACTCAACTAGCGGGAGCGAACACAGATACGCAGTATTTT
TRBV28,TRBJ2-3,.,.,CASSPLNRVRDTQYF,TGTGCCAGCAGTCCCCTTAACCGGGTACGGGATACGCAGTATTTT
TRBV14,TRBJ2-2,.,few,CASSQVNNPKVELFF,TGTGCCAGCAGCCAAGTTAATAACCCCAAGGTGGAGCTGTTTTTT
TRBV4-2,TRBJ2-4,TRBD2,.,CASSREWETSGSRKNIQYF,TGTGCCAGCAGCCGCGAATGGGAGACTAGCGGATCTAGGAAAAACATTCAGTACTTC
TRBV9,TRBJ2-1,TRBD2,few,CASSVAPHPNLAGVDNEQFF,TGTGCCAGCAGCGTAGCTCCACATCCCAACCTAGCGGGAGTAGACAATGAGCAGTTCTTC
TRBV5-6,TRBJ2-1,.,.,CASSFFGGREQFF,TGTGCCAGCAGCTTCTTCGGAGGTCGCGAGCAGTTCTTC